The 9 T cell receptor beta chains below come from one sample, sequenced in a study of tumor and adjacent non-tumor tissue in lung cancer (dated by TCRdb to the late 2010s). The library relied on multiplex PCR. Reads for this sample came from an Illumina HiSeq 2500. TCRbeta libraries were built by three rounds of nested PCR using primers (Table S4), following protocols modified from ARM-PCR. Using fastp trimming at Q25 and MiXCR clonotype assembly, TCRdb reanalyzed the public sequencing data and kept in-frame beta chains. Each CDR3 protein appears once, grouped with its most common genes and DNA. Across this sample there are 100,000 to 150,000 distinct CDR3 sequences, with roughly 67% seen only once. More than 10% of the sample is in the top ten clones. RNA was isolated from bulk, unsorted tissue, and RNA quality was assessed with a NanoDrop ND-1000 and an Agilent 2100. Sequencing was performed on lung tumor tissue. The source of these receptors is a man aged 30 to 45 with non-small cell lung cancer.

Concerning this clonotype itself: The missing conserved phenylalanine or tryptophan at the end of this CDR3 makes a read error likely. The chain joins TRBV29-1 to TRBJ2-2, with D possibly TRBD1 on 5 matching bases. Germline loops: CDR1 SQVTM, CDR2 ANQGSEA. CDR3 length equals 12 residues. The CDR3 here is CNVVRATGELFY. The CDR3 DNA follows: TGCAACGTTGTCAGGGCCACCGGGGAGCTGTTTTAT.

This clonotype was seen repeatedly, ten times or more. The J gene is TRBJ1-3, the V gene TRBV29-1; D may be TRBD1 (5 bases). The CDR3 has 12 amino acids. Trimming removed 1 base at V and 8 bases at J, with 9 bases between. Per germline, CDR1 SQVTM and CDR2 ANQGSEA. The CDR3 DNA is TGCAGCGTTGAAGCGGGGGAAGACACCATATATTTT. Its protein product is CSVEAGEDTIYF.

On this clonotype itself: Likely a read error: the CDR3 ends without its conserved phenylalanine or tryptophan. This chain uses TRBV5-6 with TRBJ1-1, with D perhaps matching TRBD1 (5 bases). Germline-derived CDR1 and CDR2 are SGHDT and YYEEEE. CDR3 length: 14 amino acids. The CDR3 loop is CTSSFRVTNTEAFL. As DNA, the CDR3 is TGTACCAGCAGCTTCAGGGTTACCAACACTGAAGCTTTCCTT.

The table lists this clonotype with a few counts. V is TRBV5-4 and J is TRBJ2-1; a weak D match, TRBD1 (8 bases). CDR1 is SGHNT, CDR2 YYREEE, per germline (reference sequence). V shed 3 bases and J shed 6 bases, with 16 bases lying between them. The CDR3 length is 15 residues. The DNA of the CDR3 is TGTGCCAGCAGCTCCGGACAGGGAGGGCCCAATGAGCAGTTCTTC. It encodes CASSSGQGGPNEQFF.

At least ten counts were recorded for this clonotype. The rearrangement uses TRBV6-5 and TRBJ1-1; no reliable D call. Germline V CDR1 and CDR2: MNHEY, SVGAGI. This CDR3 contains 13 residues. V was clipped by 4 bases and J by 5 bases, with 11 bases between them. CDR3 protein: CASSSRPWTEAFF. The CDR3 DNA reads TGTGCCAGCAGTTCCAGACCGTGGACTGAAGCTTTCTTT.

Notes on this clonotype: This may come from a read error, since a much larger clone is one base off. V gene TRBV12-3 or TRBV12-4 combines with J gene TRBJ1-5, with D hard to call. V lost 6 bases and J lost 5, with 11 bases in between. CDR3 length equals 13 residues. In DNA, the CDR3 is TGTGCCAGCAGAGGCTGGTGGGATCAGCCCCAGCATTTT. It is translated as CASRGWWDQPQHF.

This clonotype was seen more than once but under ten times. It may be a read error: a sequence one base away is much more abundant. The V gene is TRBV12-3 or TRBV12-4, the J gene TRBJ2-5, with D possibly matching TRBD1 (5 bases). This CDR3 spans 14 amino acids. V lost 6 bases, J lost 1 base, and 12 bases lay in between. The CDR3 region is CASSSTRGQETQYF. The CDR3 coding sequence is TGTGCCAGCAGCTCCACAAGGGGCCAAGAGACCCAGTACTTC.

A word on this clonotype: Just one base apart from a much larger clone, this may be a read error. The rearrangement uses TRBV20-1 and TRBJ2-1, with TRBD2 matching over 7 bases. J gave up 6 bases and V 4 bases, and 9 bases lay outside the gene matches. CDR3 size: 14 residues. Germline CDR1 is DFQATT and CDR2 is SNEGSKA (reference sequence). DNA of the CDR3: TGCAGTGCTAAATCGGCTAGCGGATGCAATGAGCAGTTCTTC. Protein product: CSAKSASGCNEQFF.

Turning to this clonotype: This may be a read error, as it is one base from a much larger clone. V and J are TRBV20-1 and TRBJ2-3; D is possibly TRBD1 or TRBD2 (6 bases each). CDR1 is DFQATT and CDR2 is SNEGSKA in the germline V gene (reference sequence). Trimming cost V 2 bases and J 4 bases, with 19 bases left between them. The CDR3 is 16 amino acids. CDR3 sequence: CSARPVGGPEADTQYF. CDR3 DNA sequence: TGCAGTGCTAGACCTGTCGGGGGCCCCGAGGCAGATACGCAGTATTTT.